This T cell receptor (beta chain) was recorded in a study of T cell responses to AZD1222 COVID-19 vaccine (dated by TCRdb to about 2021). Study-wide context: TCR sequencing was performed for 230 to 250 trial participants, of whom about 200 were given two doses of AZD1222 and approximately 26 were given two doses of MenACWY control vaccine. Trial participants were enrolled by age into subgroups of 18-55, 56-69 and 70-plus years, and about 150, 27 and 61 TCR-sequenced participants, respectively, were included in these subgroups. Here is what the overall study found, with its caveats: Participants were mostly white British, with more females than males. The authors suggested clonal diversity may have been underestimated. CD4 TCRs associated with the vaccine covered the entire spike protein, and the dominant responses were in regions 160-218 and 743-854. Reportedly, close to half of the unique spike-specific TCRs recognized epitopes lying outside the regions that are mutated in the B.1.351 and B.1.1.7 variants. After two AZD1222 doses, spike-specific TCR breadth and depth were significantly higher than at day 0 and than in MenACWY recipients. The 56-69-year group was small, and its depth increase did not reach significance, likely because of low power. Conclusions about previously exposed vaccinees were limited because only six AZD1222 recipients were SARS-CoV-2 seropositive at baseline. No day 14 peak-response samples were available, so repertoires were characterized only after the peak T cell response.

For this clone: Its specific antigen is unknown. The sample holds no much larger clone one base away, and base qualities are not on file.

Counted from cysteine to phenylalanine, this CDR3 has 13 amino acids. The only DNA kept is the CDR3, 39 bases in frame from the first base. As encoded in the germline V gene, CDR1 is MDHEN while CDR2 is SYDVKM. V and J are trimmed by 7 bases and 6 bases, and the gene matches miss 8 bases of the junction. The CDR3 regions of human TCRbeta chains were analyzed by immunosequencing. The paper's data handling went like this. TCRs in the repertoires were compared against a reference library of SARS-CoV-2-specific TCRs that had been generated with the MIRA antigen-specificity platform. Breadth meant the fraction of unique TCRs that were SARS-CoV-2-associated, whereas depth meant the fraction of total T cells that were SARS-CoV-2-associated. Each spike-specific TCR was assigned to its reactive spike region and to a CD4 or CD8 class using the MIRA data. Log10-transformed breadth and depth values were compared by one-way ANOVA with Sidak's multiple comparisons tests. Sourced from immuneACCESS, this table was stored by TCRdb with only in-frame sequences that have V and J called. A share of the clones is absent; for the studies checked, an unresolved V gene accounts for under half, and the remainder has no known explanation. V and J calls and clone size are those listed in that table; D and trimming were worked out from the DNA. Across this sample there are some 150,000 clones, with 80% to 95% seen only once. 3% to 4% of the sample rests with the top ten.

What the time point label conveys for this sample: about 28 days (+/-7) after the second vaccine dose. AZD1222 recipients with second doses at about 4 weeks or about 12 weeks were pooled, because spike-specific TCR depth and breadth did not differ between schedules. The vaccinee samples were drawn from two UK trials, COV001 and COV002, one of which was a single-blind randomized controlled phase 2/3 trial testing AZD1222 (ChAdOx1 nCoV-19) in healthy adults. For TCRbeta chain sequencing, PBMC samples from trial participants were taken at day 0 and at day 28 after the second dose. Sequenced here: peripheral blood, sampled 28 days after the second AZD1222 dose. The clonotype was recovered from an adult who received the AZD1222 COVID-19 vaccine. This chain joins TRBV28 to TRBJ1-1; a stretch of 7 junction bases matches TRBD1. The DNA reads TGTGCCAGCACCACAGGGGTCGGCGCTGAAGCTTTCTTT. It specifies CASTTGVGAEAFF.